This is a list of T cell receptor beta chains from one sample in a study of cytomegalovirus exposure and HLA in healthy donors. Data came from immunoSEQ multiplex PCR; TCRdb stores just in-frame clones and leaves some out. The table lists about 140,000 clones, 73% of them singletons. Sequences were obtained from PBMCs. These receptor sequences come from a woman between 35 and 50 years old in good health and CMV-seronegative. Each CDR3 is given with its conserved first and last residue. A D gene is named only where the DNA matches it firmly. Only some rows state a clone size, as once, few, many or a class for expanded clones.

>-|TRBD1|TRBV5-5|14|TRBJ2-7
CASRGDRGGYEQYF
TGTGCCAGCAGGGGGGACAGGGGGGGCTACGAGCAGTACTTC
>-|-|TRBV7-2|14|TRBJ1-1
CASSLGPRGTEAFF
TGTGCCAGCAGCTTAGGCCCCCGGGGCACTGAAGCTTTCTTT
>-|-|TRBV2|13|TRBJ2-5
CASNSAGGETQYF
TGTGCCAGCAACTCGGCAGGGGGGGAGACCCAGTACTTC
>-|TRBD2|TRBV19|15|TRBJ2-3
CASSRTSGGADTQYF
TGTGCCAGTAGTAGGACTAGCGGGGGGGCCGATACGCAGTATTTT
>-|TRBD1|TRBV7-2|15|TRBJ1-5
CASSLVGQANQPQHF
TGTGCCAGCAGCTTAGTTGGACAGGCCAATCAGCCCCAGCATTTT
>-|-|TRBV13|12|TRBJ1-5
CASSLVGQPQHF
TGTGCCAGCAGCTTAGTCGGTCAGCCCCAGCATTTT
>few|-|TRBV29-1|12|TRBJ1-2
CSVAGTPYGYTF
TGCAGCGTTGCCGGGACTCCCTATGGCTACACCTTC
>-|-|TRBV9|15|TRBJ1-3
CASSVGGSGRNTIYF
TGTGCCAGCAGCGTAGGAGGTTCAGGGAGAAACACCATATATTTT
>-|TRBD1|TRBV9|14|TRBJ1-5
CASNLLQGGQPQHF
TGTGCCAGCAACCTACTTCAGGGGGGTCAGCCCCAGCATTTT
>-|TRBD1|TRBV6-1|14|TRBJ1-2
CASSEMTGSDGYTF
TGTGCCAGCAGTGAGATGACAGGGAGTGACGGCTACACCTTC
>few|-|TRBV5-1|15|TRBJ2-1
CASSLTRTRGNEQFF
TGCGCCAGCAGCCTGACCCGAACACGGGGCAATGAGCAGTTCTTC
>few|TRBD1|TRBV2|14|TRBJ1-1
CASSEQGLLAEAFF
TGTGCCAGCAGCGAACAGGGGTTGCTGGCTGAAGCTTTCTTT
>-|TRBD1|TRBV9|15|TRBJ1-1
CASSYSGTGSSEAFF
TGTGCCAGCAGCTACTCCGGGACAGGGAGCTCTGAAGCTTTCTTT
>-|TRBD2|TRBV7-9|18|TRBJ2-3
CASSSRQGTSGGTDTQYF
TGTGCCAGCAGCTCCCGCCAAGGGACTAGCGGGGGAACAGATACGCAGTATTTT
>-|TRBD2|TRBV9|15|TRBJ2-1
CASSLGTSVYNEQFF
TGTGCCAGCAGCCTCGGGACTAGCGTCTACAATGAGCAGTTCTTC
>few|-|TRBV7-9|14|TRBJ2-1
CASSLGLSYNEQFF
TGTGCCAGCAGCTTAGGTCTCTCCTACAATGAGCAGTTCTTC
>-|TRBD1|TRBV7-8|14|TRBJ2-7
CASSLDRGSYEQYF
TGTGCCAGCAGCTTGGACAGGGGGTCCTACGAGCAGTACTTC
>-|TRBD1|TRBV15|14|TRBJ1-1
CATSIDRTGWRAFF
TGTGCCACCAGCATAGACCGGACAGGGTGGCGAGCTTTCTTT
>-|-|TRBV7-9|14|TRBJ2-4
CASSLEQFQNIQYF
TGTGCCAGCAGCTTAGAACAGTTCCAAAACATTCAGTACTTC
>-|-|TRBV27|14|TRBJ1-5
CASSLEGYNQPQHF
TGTGCCAGCAGTTTAGAGGGATACAATCAGCCCCAGCATTTT
>-|-|TRBV19|14|TRBJ2-2
CASSLTANTGELFF
TGTGCCAGTAGCCTTACAGCGAACACCGGGGAGCTGTTTTTT
>-|-|TRBV29-1|13|TRBJ1-2
CSVEPHRAYGYTF
TGCAGCGTTGAGCCACACAGGGCTTATGGCTACACCTTC
>-|-|TRBV6-6|15|TRBJ1-2
CASSLNTGTLYGYTF
TGTGCCAGCAGCCTCAATACCGGGACATTGTATGGCTACACCTTC
>once|-|TRBV5-1|14|TRBJ1-2
CASSLDRDRYGYTF
TGCGCCAGCAGCTTGGATCGGGATCGCTATGGCTACACCTTC
>-|TRBD1|TRBV6-5|15|TRBJ1-4
CASSRSTGGGEKLFF
TGTGCCAGCAGCCGTTCGACAGGGGGGGGAGAAAAACTGTTTTTT
>-|-|TRBV7-2|14|TRBJ2-6
CASSQFTGANVLTF
TGTGCCAGCAGCCAATTTACAGGGGCCAACGTCCTGACTTTC
>-|-|TRBV7-3|16|TRBJ1-5
CARGRTRGGGNQPQHF
TGTGCCAGGGGTCGAACAAGGGGGGGTGGCAATCAGCCCCAGCATTTT
>-|-|TRBV18|16|TRBJ1-1
CASSPGLGGMTTEAFF
TGTGCCAGCTCACCGGGGCTGGGTGGGATGACGACTGAAGCTTTCTTT
>-|TRBD2|TRBV7-9|18|TRBJ2-7
CASSLGLAGGRTSNEQYF
TGTGCCAGCAGCTTAGGCCTAGCGGGGGGCCGAACTTCGAACGAGCAGTACTTC
>-|-|TRBV13|16|TRBJ1-2
CASNRQSQKSNYGYTF
TGTGCCAGCAACAGACAGTCCCAGAAGTCTAACTATGGCTACACCTTC
>-|-|TRBV18|13|TRBJ1-5
CASSPGGRQPQHF
TGTGCCAGCTCACCGGGGGGAAGGCAGCCCCAGCATTTT
>-|-|TRBV5-6|16|TRBJ2-3
CASSLGIGGRTDTQYF
TGTGCCAGCAGCTTGGGGATCGGGGGGCGCACAGATACGCAGTATTTT
>few|TRBD1|TRBV19|15|TRBJ1-5
CASSWTGFPNQPQHF
TGTGCCAGTAGTTGGACAGGGTTTCCTAATCAGCCCCAGCATTTT
>-|-|TRBV5-5|13|TRBJ2-1
CASSVEYRTEQFF
TGTGCCAGCAGCGTGGAATACAGGACTGAGCAGTTCTTC
>few|-|TRBV27|14|TRBJ1-4
CASSLSRYGEKLFF
TGTGCCAGCAGTTTATCCCGGTATGGTGAAAAACTGTTTTTT
>-|-|TRBV5-6|14|TRBJ1-2
CASSPQGYLSGYTF
TGTGCCAGCAGCCCACAGGGTTATCTCTCTGGCTACACCTTC
>-|-|TRBV19|15|TRBJ2-3
CASSWGDTSTDTQYF
TGTGCCAGTAGCTGGGGAGACACTAGCACAGATACGCAGTATTTT
>few|TRBD1|TRBV6-5|16|TRBJ1-2
CASSYRPSSGGYGYTF
TGTGCCAGCAGTTACCGTCCTAGCTCAGGGGGCTATGGCTACACCTTC
>-|-|TRBV29-1|14|TRBJ2-5
CSVEDRGGEETQYF
TGCAGCGTTGAAGATCGGGGCGGGGAAGAGACCCAGTACTTC
>-|TRBD1|TRBV29-1|14|TRBJ1-1
CSVVVNRGFTEAFF
TGCAGCGTAGTTGTTAACAGGGGGTTCACTGAAGCTTTCTTT
>-|-|TRBV4-2|14|TRBJ2-2
CASSVGELTGELFF
TGTGCCAGCAGCGTCGGGGAGCTCACCGGGGAGCTGTTTTTT
>-|TRBD2|TRBV5-1|15|TRBJ2-1
CASSQPTSVGNEQFF
TGCGCCAGCAGCCAACCCACTAGCGTGGGGAATGAGCAGTTCTTC
>-|TRBD1|TRBV9|15|TRBJ2-5
CASSVFGTAQETQYF
TGTGCCAGCAGCGTCTTCGGGACAGCTCAAGAGACCCAGTACTTC
>-|-|TRBV27|14|TRBJ2-2
CASSSVTFTGELFF
TGTGCCAGCAGTTCCGTAACTTTCACCGGGGAGCTGTTTTTT
>-|-|TRBV7-9|13|TRBJ2-5
CSSSLYSRETQYF
TGTTCCAGCAGCTTATATAGCAGAGAGACCCAGTACTTC
>few|TRBD1|TRBV2|13|TRBJ1-2
CASTRTGTYGYTF
TGTGCCAGCACTCGGACAGGGACATATGGCTACACCTTC
>few|-|TRBV7-9|14|TRBJ2-3
CASSLDRVTDTQYF
TGTGCCAGCAGCTTAGACAGGGTGACAGATACGCAGTATTTT
>-|-|TRBV6-5|15|TRBJ1-3
CASSYWSDSGNTIYF
TGTGCCAGCAGTTATTGGTCAGACTCTGGAAACACCATATATTTT
>-|-|TRBV5-1|15|TRBJ2-2
CASSTQDSNTGELFF
TGCGCCAGCAGCACACAGGACAGTAACACCGGGGAGCTGTTTTTT
>-|TRBD1|TRBV28|14|TRBJ1-4
CASKGTGFNEKLFF
TGTGCCAGCAAAGGGACAGGGTTCAATGAAAAACTGTTTTTT
>-|-|TRBV10-1|12|TRBJ1-6
CASRARGGPLHF
TGCGCCAGCAGGGCCCGGGGTGGGCCCCTCCACTTT
>-|TRBD1|TRBV19|16|TRBJ1-1
CASKVWTGDLGTEAFF
TGTGCCAGTAAAGTGTGGACAGGGGATTTGGGCACTGAAGCTTTCTTT
>-|TRBD1|TRBV10-3|17|TRBJ1-1
CAISESIGQGWTTEAFF
TGTGCCATCAGTGAGTCCATCGGACAGGGATGGACCACTGAAGCTTTCTTT
>-|-|TRBV7-9|14|TRBJ1-5
CASSQQGVDQPQHF
TGTGCCAGCAGCCAACAGGGTGTAGATCAGCCCCAGCATTTT
>-|TRBD1|TRBV7-2|15|TRBJ2-7
CASSSRGQPSYEQYF
TGTGCCAGCAGCTCCCGGGGACAGCCGTCCTACGAGCAGTACTTC